This T cell receptor beta chain is drawn from a study of T-cell memory formation after mild COVID-19. TCRdb ran MiXCR on the 5' RACE reads and lists one entry per CDR3 protein. The data show 560,000 or so distinct CDR3 sequences, roughly 17% seen once. The V end lost 2 bases, the J end lost 4 bases, and 14 bases lay between the germline ends. The germline V gene has CDR1 SGHDT and CDR2 YYEEEE. This CDR3 is 15 amino acids long. What was sequenced was PBMCs or a T cell subset sorted from them (not recorded which). This TCR came from an adult woman who had mild COVID-19 (a few samples of this study predate the infection). Cell type and time point are not known. The V and J genes are TRBV5-6 and TRBJ2-3; D not resolved. The CDR3 DNA is TGTGCCAGCAGCTTAGTGGAGATCACGGCAGATACGCAGTATTTT. It codes for CASSLVEITADTQYF.